A single T cell receptor (beta chain) is shown here with its context. Antigen: not known. Mouse gene names apply. Read data end 1 residue before the CDR3 end; the end is taken from the germline J gene. This entry comes from a study of tissue T cells after allogeneic stem cell transplantation. Study-level findings and limits: Few T cell clones were shared across patients, but motif clusters showed tissue-specific shared signatures.

CDR3 sequences, V/J genes, frequencies and template counts came from survey-depth TCRbeta sequencing. Only in-frame clones appear in the TCRdb table, and some are missing; sequencing was by immunoSEQ multiplex PCR. Of 48,000 or so clones listed, around 69% were seen once; the top ten hold under 0.9%. This CDR3 has 15 amino acids. Germline V gene lookup returns CDR1 SNHLY and CDR2 FYNGKV (reference sequence). V was pared by 4 bases and J by 0 bases, with 10 bases between. The sample was sorted cells pooled from one or two spleens. The chain links TRBV3 to TRBJ2-1; D is perhaps TRBD2 (6 bases). The sequence was obtained from a pool of C57BL/6 mice in good health. The CDR3 DNA, read in part, is TGTGCCAGCAGCTCGCGGACTGATAACTATGCTGAGCAGTTC. The encoded protein is CASSSRTDNYAEQF. The full CDR3 sequence reads CASSSRTDNYAEQFF.